What follows are 27 T cell receptor beta chains derived from one specimen sequenced in a study of T cells after somatic rescue of genetic block. The data were produced by immunoSEQ multiplex PCR, yet TCRdb's version contains in-frame clones alone and is incomplete. The table records roughly 67,000 clones, about nine tenths of them present only once. Sequencing was done on a sample of peripheral blood mononuclear cells (PBMCs). These receptors were collected from a man aged 35 to 55.

V and J are TRBV2 and TRBJ2-7; D ambiguous. The germline V gene encodes CDR1 SNHLY and CDR2 FYNNEI. This CDR3 contains 15 residues. V dropped 1 base and J dropped 5 bases, with 15 bases sitting between them. The CDR3 loop reads CASSEERLGYHEQYF. The CDR3 bases are TGTGCCAGCAGTGAAGAACGGCTGGGGTACCACGAGCAGTACTTC.

The rearrangement links TRBV11-2 to TRBJ1-2; unclear D gene. The germline CDR1 and CDR2 sequences are SGHAT and FQNNGV. V was pared by 8 bases and J by 0 bases, with 7 bases between. CDR3 size: 12 residues. The CDR3 reads CASGGTNYGYTF. CDR3 DNA: TGTGCCAGCGGAGGAACTAACTATGGCTACACCTTC.

The CDR3 here is CASSPLRGVMTVAQETQYF. CDR3 nucleotides: TGTGCCAGCAGCCCGTTGCGGGGGGTCATGACTGTGGCCCAAGAGACCCAGTACTTC. The chain uses TRBV7-9 and TRBJ2-5; 8 nucleotides match TRBD2. CDR1 and CDR2 (germline): SEHNR, FQNEAQ (reference sequence). J lost 1 base, V lost 5 bases, and 18 bases had no gene match. The CDR3 covers 19 residues.

The chain couples TRBV29-1 to TRBJ1-2; no firm D call. This CDR3 has 11 residues. The V gene's germline CDR1 is SQVTM and CDR2 ANQGSEA. The V end was cut by 6 bases, the J end by 0 bases, with 5 bases between. The CDR3 coding sequence is TGCAGCGTCGGAGCTAACTATGGCTACACCTTC. This translates into CSVGANYGYTF.

This chain uses TRBV6-1 with TRBJ2-5; TRBD2 matches 12 bases. The CDR3 runs 15 residues. CDR1 is MNHNS, CDR2 SASEGT, per germline. Trimming at V came to 6 bases and at J to 2 bases, leaving 4 bases not matched to a gene. This CDR3 is CASRVLAGGQETQYF. CDR3 coding DNA: TGTGCCAGCAGGGTACTAGCGGGGGGACAAGAGACCCAGTACTTC.

The chain carries TRBV27 and TRBJ2-3, with TRBD1 matching over 9 bases. Germline trimming cut 7 bases from V and 6 bases from J; bases unmatched to any gene: 8. The germline CDR1 and CDR2 sequences are MNHEY and SMNVEV (reference sequence). This CDR3 spans 14 amino acids. In nucleotides, the CDR3 is TGTGCCAGCACCATGGACAGGGGTGTGGATACGCAGTATTTT. This sequence encodes CASTMDRGVDTQYF.

V and J are TRBV6-6 and TRBJ1-6; 9 nucleotides line up with TRBD1. Trimming removed 2 bases from V and 8 bases from J; junction bases left unmatched: 4. There are 15 residues in the CDR3. CDR1 is MNHNY, CDR2 SVGAGI, per germline (reference sequence). CDR3: CASSYLDRGDSPLHF. In DNA, the CDR3 is TGTGCCAGCAGTTACCTGGACAGGGGTGATTCACCCCTCCACTTT.

The chain combines TRBV5-6 with TRBJ2-1; D unresolved. The CDR3 totals 17 residues. Germline-derived CDR1 and CDR2 are SGHDT and YYEEEE. Trimming removed 1 base at V and 5 bases at J, with 19 bases between. The CDR3 region is CASSLTPLRAFDNEQFF. In DNA form, the CDR3 reads TGTGCCAGCAGCTTGACACCGCTTCGAGCGTTTGACAATGAGCAGTTCTTC.

The chain links TRBV15 to TRBJ2-1; D unclear. Deletions cut 0 bases from V and 14 bases from J, with 17 bases between. This CDR3 has 14 residues. The germline V gene encodes CDR1 LNHNV and CDR2 YYDKDF (reference sequence). CDR3 nucleotide sequence: TGTGCCACCAGCAGAGATCTCACGGCCGCTTCTGAGTTCTTC. Translation: CATSRDLTAASEFF.

This rearrangement joins TRBV4-1 to TRBJ2-7; 10 nucleotides align to TRBD1. CDR1 and CDR2 from the germline V gene are MGHRA and YSYEKL. Trimming cost V 3 bases and J 2 bases; bases outside gene matches: 7. The CDR3 has 16 amino acids. The DNA for the CDR3 is TGCGCCAGCAGCCACCTGGACAGGGGGGGAGCCTACGAGCAGTACTTC. Protein: CASSHLDRGGAYEQYF.

The genes are TRBV27 and TRBJ2-2; a possible D gene is TRBD2 (7 bases). Looked up from germline, CDR1 is MNHEY and CDR2 is SMNVEV (reference sequence). The CDR3 has 16 residues. The ends were cut back, 2 bases at V and 4 bases at J, with 14 bases in the middle. CDR3 sequence reads: CASSLRGGTPTGELFF. The CDR3 DNA reads TGTGCCAGCAGTTTAAGGGGGGGGACACCCACCGGGGAGCTGTTTTTT.

The genes are TRBV9 and TRBJ2-5, with D maybe TRBD1 (5 bases). The CDR3 is 13 residues long. The germline CDR1 and CDR2 sequences are SGDLS and YYNGEE. Trimming cost V 1 base and J 5 bases, with 9 bases left between them. CDR3 nucleotide sequence: TGTGCCAGCAGCGTACAGGGTACGGAGACCCAGTACTTC. The encoded protein is CASSVQGTETQYF.

This clone was seen once. This sequence joins TRBV15 and TRBJ2-1, with D unclear. From germline, CDR1 is LNHNV and CDR2 YYDKDF (reference sequence). The CDR3 consists of 11 residues. Deletions cut 6 bases from V and 6 bases from J, with 6 bases between. CDR3 residues: CATRGLNEQFF. The CDR3 region has the DNA TGTGCCACCAGAGGCCTCAATGAGCAGTTCTTC.

The chain joins TRBV5-1 to TRBJ2-1; 7 bases map to TRBD2. The trim removed 4 bases at V and 6 bases at J, leaving 13 bases unmatched. The CDR3 is 16 residues long. The V gene's germline CDR1 is SGHRS and CDR2 YFSETQ. CDR3 bases: TGCGCCAGCAGCGGGGCAGGGCTAGCGGAGATCAATGAGCAGTTCTTC. Its translation is CASSGAGLAEINEQFF.

The chain has TRBV5-4 and TRBJ1-1, with 9 bases aligning to TRBD1. Germline V gene sequence: CDR1 SGHNT, CDR2 YYREEE (reference sequence). This CDR3 is 18 amino acids long. V trimming: 4 bases; J trimming: 3 bases; junction bases outside the gene matches: 16. CDR3 residues: CASSRGQGQRRHYTEAFF. The CDR3 bases are TGTGCCAGCAGCCGGGGACAGGGCCAAAGGAGACATTACACTGAAGCTTTCTTT.

This chain uses TRBV6-5 with TRBJ2-2; TRBD1 is a possible D gene (6 bases). Trimming removed 0 bases from V and 3 bases from J, with 11 bases in between. The CDR3 extends over 16 amino acids. Looked up from germline, CDR1 is MNHEY and CDR2 is SVGAGI. The CDR3 region has the DNA TGTGCCAGCAGTTACTCTGGGGGCGCGGACACCGGGGAGCTGTTTTTT. It yields the protein CASSYSGGADTGELFF.

The gene calls are TRBV21-1 and TRBJ2-4; the table's D call TRBD2 went unverified against the DNA. TRBV21-1 is described as a pseudogene. The CDR3 has 14 residues. CDR3 sequence reads: CANRTGTSGRRAYF. In DNA form, the CDR3 reads TGTGCCAACCGAACAGGGACTAGCGGGAGACGGGCGTACTTC.

The rearrangement links TRBV7-9 to TRBJ2-5; 11 bases are a match to TRBD2. The CDR3 runs 17 residues. Looked up from germline, CDR1 is SEHNR and CDR2 is FQNEAQ (reference sequence). V was clipped by 5 bases and J by 0 bases; unmatched bases: 8. CDR3: CASSIGTSGGYQETQYF. The DNA of the CDR3 is TGTGCCAGCAGCATAGGGACTAGCGGAGGGTACCAAGAGACCCAGTACTTC.

The J gene is TRBJ2-5, the V gene TRBV5-4; either TRBD1 or TRBD2 may supply D (6 bases each). The V end was cut by 4 bases, the J end by 4 bases, with 11 bases between. The CDR3 length is 13 residues. CDR1 and CDR2 from the germline V gene are SGHNT and YYREEE (reference sequence). CDR3 coding DNA: TGTGCCAGCAGCCCGGAGGGGGGAGAGACCCAGTACTTC. Protein product: CASSPEGGETQYF.

This clone is a singleton in its sample. V gene TRBV4-1 combines with J gene TRBJ2-7; 7 bases agree with TRBD1. Germline lookup yields CDR1 MGHRA and CDR2 YSYEKL. Trimming removed 2 bases from V and 1 base from J; junction bases left unmatched: 8. This CDR3 spans 16 amino acids. In nucleotides, the CDR3 is TGCGCCAGCAGCCAACGGGCCAGGGGGTTTTCCTACGAGCAGTACTTC. As protein: CASSQRARGFSYEQYF.

This chain connects TRBV27 to TRBJ2-5; D unclear. V was pared by 4 bases and J by 5 bases, with 11 bases between. The germline V gene encodes CDR1 MNHEY and CDR2 SMNVEV (reference sequence). This CDR3 comprises 13 residues. CDR3 coding DNA: TGTGCCAGCAGTTCATTATGGGTTGAGACCCAGTACTTC. This sequence encodes CASSSLWVETQYF.

J is TRBJ2-1 and V is TRBV19; D uncertain. The germline CDR1 and CDR2 sequences are LNHDA and SQIVND (reference sequence). V dropped 1 base and J dropped 7 bases, with 8 bases sitting between them. The length of the CDR3 is 13 residues. The CDR3 region has the DNA TGTGCCAGTAGTATAGCCCATGGGAATGAGCAGTTCTTC. This translates into CASSIAHGNEQFF.

V gene TRBV7-9 combines with J gene TRBJ2-1; TRBD2 matches at 7 bases. The V gene end was trimmed by 5 bases and the J gene end by 3 bases; junction bases not matched to a gene: 10. The V gene's germline CDR1 is SEHNR and CDR2 FQNEAQ (reference sequence). The CDR3 has 16 residues. The chain's CDR3 is CASSRAGEHLYNEQFF. CDR3 bases: TGTGCCAGCAGCCGGGCGGGGGAACACCTCTACAATGAGCAGTTCTTC.

The genes are TRBV10-2 and TRBJ1-4; D gene uncertain. The germline V gene encodes CDR1 WSHSY and CDR2 SAAADI. This CDR3 spans 13 amino acids. Trimming removed 8 bases from V and 8 bases from J, with 15 bases in between. The CDR3 nucleotides are TGCGCCAGCCGCTCCGAGGGCTTCGAAAAACTGTTTTTT. This encodes CASRSEGFEKLFF.

The chain carries TRBV11-3 and TRBJ2-7; no firm D call. The CDR3 spans 15 residues. CDR1 is SGHNT, CDR2 YENEEA, per germline. V lost 8 bases to trimming and J lost 4 bases, with 21 bases between them. The CDR3 coding sequence is TGTGCCAGCTCAATTGGGATGGGTCCTGCATACGAGCAGTACTTC. As protein: CASSIGMGPAYEQYF.

CDR3 sequence (DNA): TGTGCCAGCAGTTACTCACCGGGACAGGGTGGCTACGAGCAGTACTTC. Encoded protein: CASSYSPGQGGYEQYF. The V gene is TRBV6-5, the J gene TRBJ2-7; 9 bases are shared with TRBD1. The ends lost 0 bases at V and 3 bases at J; junction bases unmatched: 6. CDR1 is MNHEY and CDR2 is SVGAGI in the germline V gene. The CDR3 covers 16 residues.

The V call is TRBV18, the J call TRBJ1-1; 9 bases are shared with TRBD1. There are 17 residues in the CDR3. Losses at the gene ends were 5 bases for V and 2 bases for J; bases not matched to a gene: 12. Looked up from germline, CDR1 is KGHSH and CDR2 is LQKENI. Here the CDR3 reads CASSIRGTGSGNTEAFF. In DNA form, the CDR3 reads TGTGCCAGCTCAATAAGGGGGACAGGGAGTGGTAACACTGAAGCTTTCTTT.